Listed here are 4 T cell receptor beta chains from one sample, sequenced in a study of spatial heterogeneity in lung cancer. TCRdb redid the calling of the 5' RACE reads with MiXCR, one entry per CDR3 protein. The data hold tens of thousands of distinct CDR3 sequences, with about a fifth observed a single time. Time point denoted: sample taken at primary tumor resection. Whole RNA obtained from tumor, nontumor lung or frozen PBMC underwent sequencing without sorting. Here the sequenced sample was PBMCs, taken at surgery. All receptors come from a male donor with early-stage non-small cell lung cancer.

The chain's CDR3 is CASSSRAPSISYEQYF. The CDR3 nucleotides read TGTGCCAGCTCATCTCGGGCCCCGTCCATCTCCTACGAGCAGTACTTC. The chain joins TRBV18 to TRBJ2-7; the D is unclear. The CDR3 runs 16 residues. CDR1 is KGHSH, CDR2 LQKENI, per germline. The V gene lost 5 bases and the J gene lost 0 bases, with 17 bases spanning the gap.

This clonotype was seen a handful of times. The V gene is TRBV5-6, the J gene TRBJ2-7; D is possibly TRBD1 (5 bases). The V end lost 4 bases, the J end lost 4 bases, and 12 bases lay between the germline ends. Looked up from germline, CDR1 is SGHDT and CDR2 is YYEEEE. CDR3 size: 13 residues. CDR3 DNA: TGTGCCAGCAGCAGGGGTATCGGGTACGAGCAGTACTTC. This sequence encodes CASSRGIGYEQYF.

V and J are TRBV10-3 and TRBJ1-1; D is possibly TRBD1 (5 bases). Trimming pared 0 bases from V and 0 bases from J, leaving 14 bases between. This CDR3 is 17 amino acids long. CDR1 is ENHRY, CDR2 SYGVKD, per germline. The CDR3 loop reads CAISESDRGLLNTEAFF. CDR3 DNA sequence: TGTGCCATCAGTGAGTCCGATCGGGGCCTCCTGAACACTGAAGCTTTCTTT.

The V and J genes are TRBV28 and TRBJ2-7; 14 nucleotides line up with TRBD2. This CDR3 is built from 14 residues. Germline CDR1 reads MDHEN; CDR2 reads SYDVKM. Losses at the gene ends were 10 bases for V and 4 bases for J; bases not matched to a gene: 6. CDR3 sequence: CATDGTSGSYEQYF. The CDR3 nucleotides are TGTGCCACGGACGGGACTAGCGGGAGTTACGAGCAGTACTTC.